This entry lists 6 T cell receptor beta chains sequenced from one sample in a study of early T cells in non-severe SARS-CoV-2 infection. TCRdb recomputed calls from the 5' RACE reads with MiXCR, one row per CDR3 protein. The data hold 65,000 to 95,000 distinct CDR3 sequences, with roughly 5.3% observed a single time. The sequencing used whole blood, collected at baseline. The receptors derive from an adult who was a healthcare worker with PCR-confirmed SARS-CoV-2 infection or an uninfected control (not recorded which).

This clonotype was seen ten or more times. V and J are TRBV14 and TRBJ1-5, with D uncertain. The CDR3 has 12 residues. Trimming left V 0 bases short and J 9 bases short, with 6 bases between. CDR1 and CDR2 (germline): SGHDN, FVKESK. The CDR3 sequence is CASSQDLGPQHF. In DNA, the CDR3 is TGTGCCAGCAGCCAAGACCTTGGGCCCCAGCATTTT.

At least ten counts were recorded for this clonotype. The rearrangement joins TRBV20-1 to TRBJ2-3, with D possibly being TRBD1 (6 bases). This CDR3 is built from 13 residues. Between the trimmed V and J ends, which lost 5 bases and 6 bases, there was a span of 15 bases. Germline loops: CDR1 DFQATT, CDR2 SNEGSKA (reference sequence). The CDR3 nucleotides are TGCAGTGCTCCCGTTCCAGGGGCCGATACGCAGTATTTT. It encodes CSAPVPGADTQYF.

This clonotype occurred many times. The CDR3 nucleotides read TGTGCCAGCACCCGGGATTATGGCAATCAGCCCCAGCATTTT. Protein product: CASTRDYGNQPQHF. J is TRBJ1-5 and V is TRBV2; D is unresolved. Trimming left V 7 bases short and J 2 bases short, with 12 bases between. In germline, CDR1 is SNHLY, CDR2 FYNNEI. This CDR3 spans 14 amino acids.

This chain uses TRBV7-8 with TRBJ1-1; D uncertain. Trimming pared 5 bases from V and 1 base from J, leaving 8 bases between. In germline, CDR1 is SGHVS, CDR2 FQNEAQ. This CDR3 is 13 amino acids long. The chain's CDR3 is CASSHAGNTEAFF. For the CDR3, the DNA is TGTGCCAGCAGCCACGCGGGGAACACTGAAGCTTTCTTT.

The sample holds many counts of this clonotype. The rearrangement links TRBV5-1 to TRBJ2-7, with a tentative D call TRBD1 (7 bases). Trimming shortened V by 4 bases and J by 5 bases, and 19 bases separated the two germline ends. Germline V gives CDR1 SGHRS, CDR2 YFSETQ. CDR3 size: 15 residues. For the CDR3, the DNA is TGCGCCAGCAGCGAGACGAATCCAGGGGGGCACGAGCAGTACTTC. The encoded protein is CASSETNPGGHEQYF.

This clonotype was counted ten times or more. V usage is TRBV12-3 or TRBV12-4 and J usage is TRBJ2-6; 8 nucleotides agree with TRBD1. This CDR3 region has 15 residues. The junction had 5 bases not matched to a gene; V was cut back by 6 bases and J by 4 bases. CDR3 residues: CASRRQGSGANVLTF. DNA for the CDR3: TGTGCCAGCAGAAGACAGGGGTCCGGGGCCAACGTCCTGACTTTC.